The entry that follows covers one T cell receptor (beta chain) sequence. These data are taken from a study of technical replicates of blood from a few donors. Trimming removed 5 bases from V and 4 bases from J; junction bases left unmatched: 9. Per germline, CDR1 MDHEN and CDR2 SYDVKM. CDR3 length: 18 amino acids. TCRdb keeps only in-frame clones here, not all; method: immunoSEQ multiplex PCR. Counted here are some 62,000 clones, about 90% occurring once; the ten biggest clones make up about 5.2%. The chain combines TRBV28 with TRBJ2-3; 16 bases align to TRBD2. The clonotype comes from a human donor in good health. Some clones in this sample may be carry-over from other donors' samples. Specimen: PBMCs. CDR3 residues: CASSPTGLAGGPPDTQYF. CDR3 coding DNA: TGTGCCAGCAGTCCCACGGGACTAGCGGGGGGGCCGCCAGATACGCAGTATTTT.